The rows below give T cell receptor beta chains drawn from one sample of a study of blood T cell repertoires in COVID-19. The data were produced by immunoSEQ multiplex PCR, yet TCRdb's version contains in-frame clones alone and is incomplete. This table has 300,000 to 400,000 clones, about 90% appearing once. Sequenced input: peripheral blood. Receptors originate from a woman in her twenties or thirties with COVID-19, enrolled during active disease. CDR3s include the opening cysteine and the closing phenylalanine or tryptophan. Each record gives: clone size, J gene, V gene, D gene, CDR3 protein, CDR3 DNA. D genes are given only for firm matches. Size values are once, few and many counts, or a class for expanded clones, and some rows have none.

clone_size: -
j_call: TRBJ2-1
v_call: TRBV11-3
d_call: -
cdr3_aa: CASSDRRSNEQFF
cdr3_nt: TGTGCCAGCAGCGACAGGAGGTCCAATGAGCAGTTCTTC

clone_size: once
j_call: TRBJ2-3
v_call: TRBV7-2
d_call: -
cdr3_aa: CASSLLSRSTDTQYF
cdr3_nt: TGTGCCAGCAGCTTATTGTCCAGGAGCACAGATACGCAGTATTTT

clone_size: -
j_call: TRBJ2-2
v_call: TRBV6-2/TRBV6-3
d_call: -
cdr3_aa: CASSYSYPGTGELFF
cdr3_nt: TGTGCCAGCAGTTACTCGTATCCGGGGACCGGGGAGCTGTTTTTT

clone_size: -
j_call: TRBJ2-5
v_call: TRBV2
d_call: -
cdr3_aa: CASSDVVFGTQYF
cdr3_nt: TGTGCCAGCAGTGACGTAGTCTTCGGGACCCAGTACTTC

clone_size: -
j_call: TRBJ1-4
v_call: TRBV9
d_call: -
cdr3_aa: CASSPSGVPTNEKLFF
cdr3_nt: TGTGCCAGCAGCCCCTCCGGGGTCCCAACTAATGAAAAACTGTTTTTT

clone_size: -
j_call: TRBJ2-5
v_call: TRBV18
d_call: -
cdr3_aa: CASSPSGGRQETQYF
cdr3_nt: TGTGCCAGCTCACCTTCCGGGGGGCGGCAAGAGACCCAGTACTTC

clone_size: -
j_call: TRBJ1-4
v_call: TRBV18
d_call: TRBD1
cdr3_aa: CASCEDRDEKLFF
cdr3_nt: TGTGCCAGCTGCGAGGACAGGGATGAAAAACTGTTTTTT

clone_size: -
j_call: TRBJ2-7
v_call: TRBV5-1
d_call: -
cdr3_aa: CASSPPTRPSYEQYF
cdr3_nt: TGCGCCAGCAGCCCTCCGACACGACCATCCTACGAGCAGTACTTC

clone_size: -
j_call: TRBJ1-1
v_call: TRBV27
d_call: TRBD1
cdr3_aa: CASSWGTGNTEAFF
cdr3_nt: TGTGCCAGCTCATGGGGGACAGGGAACACTGAAGCTTTCTTT

clone_size: -
j_call: TRBJ1-3
v_call: TRBV19
d_call: -
cdr3_aa: CASRFGGHRGGNTIYF
cdr3_nt: TGTGCCAGTCGCTTCGGAGGGCACCGGGGAGGAAACACCATATATTTT

clone_size: -
j_call: TRBJ1-3
v_call: TRBV5-5
d_call: -
cdr3_aa: CASTKDQGSGNTIYF
cdr3_nt: TGTGCCAGCACCAAAGACCAGGGCTCTGGAAACACCATATATTTT

clone_size: -
j_call: TRBJ1-6
v_call: TRBV28
d_call: TRBD1
cdr3_aa: CASRSLSPIPGQYNSPLHF
cdr3_nt: TGTGCCAGCAGAAGTTTATCCCCGATTCCGGGACAGTATAATTCACCCCTCCACTTT

clone_size: -
j_call: TRBJ1-1
v_call: TRBV10-3
d_call: -
cdr3_aa: CATRPPPGEGTEAFF
cdr3_nt: TGTGCCACCCGTCCCCCTCCGGGGGAAGGAACTGAAGCTTTCTTT

clone_size: -
j_call: TRBJ2-7
v_call: TRBV7-9
d_call: TRBD2
cdr3_aa: CASSLAGGYEQYF
cdr3_nt: TGTGCCAGCAGCCTAGCGGGGGGTTACGAGCAGTACTTC

clone_size: -
j_call: TRBJ1-3
v_call: TRBV7-8
d_call: TRBD1
cdr3_aa: CASSLTGTGGAGNTIYF
cdr3_nt: TGTGCCAGCAGCCTAACCGGGACAGGGGGCGCCGGAAACACCATATATTTT

clone_size: -
j_call: TRBJ2-3
v_call: TRBV7-9
d_call: -
cdr3_aa: CASSLAWLARGIRLDTQYF
cdr3_nt: TGTGCCAGCAGCTTAGCTTGGCTAGCTCGGGGTATCCGTTTGGATACGCAGTATTTT

clone_size: -
j_call: TRBJ2-2
v_call: TRBV6-2/TRBV6-3
d_call: TRBD2
cdr3_aa: CASSRPGLAGRGNTGELFF
cdr3_nt: TGTGCCAGCAGCCGCCCGGGACTAGCGGGGAGGGGTAACACCGGGGAGCTGTTTTTT

clone_size: -
j_call: TRBJ2-2
v_call: TRBV6-5
d_call: -
cdr3_aa: CASSYGDLNTGELFF
cdr3_nt: TGTGCCAGCAGTTACGGAGACTTGAACACCGGGGAGCTGTTTTTT

clone_size: -
j_call: TRBJ1-1
v_call: TRBV28
d_call: -
cdr3_aa: CASSFRHPGTEAFF
cdr3_nt: TGTGCCAGCAGTTTTCGCCACCCGGGGACTGAAGCTTTCTTT

clone_size: -
j_call: TRBJ2-7
v_call: TRBV28
d_call: TRBD1
cdr3_aa: CASSFSGTGGYEQYF
cdr3_nt: TGTGCCAGCAGTTTTAGTGGGACAGGGGGCTACGAGCAGTACTTC

clone_size: -
j_call: TRBJ2-6
v_call: TRBV5-6
d_call: -
cdr3_aa: CASSPGQQISGANVLTF
cdr3_nt: TGTGCCAGCAGCCCAGGACAGCAGATCTCTGGGGCCAACGTCCTGACTTTC

clone_size: -
j_call: TRBJ2-7
v_call: TRBV27
d_call: TRBD1
cdr3_aa: CASSRTGAYEQYF
cdr3_nt: TGTGCCAGCAGTCGGACAGGCGCCTACGAGCAGTACTTC

clone_size: -
j_call: TRBJ1-5
v_call: TRBV27
d_call: -
cdr3_aa: CASSSHRDSGQPQHF
cdr3_nt: TGTGCCAGCAGTTCGCACAGGGATTCGGGACAGCCCCAGCATTTT

clone_size: -
j_call: TRBJ2-7
v_call: TRBV2
d_call: -
cdr3_aa: CASSLGQTYEQYF
cdr3_nt: TGTGCCAGCAGCCTTGGACAGACCTACGAGCAGTACTTC

clone_size: -
j_call: TRBJ1-4
v_call: TRBV7-2
d_call: -
cdr3_aa: CASSLDSVPPNEKLFF
cdr3_nt: TGTGCCAGCAGCTTAGACAGTGTCCCGCCAAATGAAAAACTGTTTTTT

clone_size: -
j_call: TRBJ2-2
v_call: TRBV4-2
d_call: TRBD2
cdr3_aa: CASSHLLAGSTGELFF
cdr3_nt: TGTGCCAGCAGCCACCTTCTAGCGGGGTCCACCGGGGAGCTGTTTTTT

clone_size: -
j_call: TRBJ2-1
v_call: TRBV5-6
d_call: TRBD2
cdr3_aa: CASSWVPAGLNNEQFF
cdr3_nt: TGTGCCAGCAGCTGGGTCCCAGCGGGGCTTAACAATGAGCAGTTCTTC

clone_size: -
j_call: TRBJ2-1
v_call: TRBV7-9
d_call: -
cdr3_aa: CASSPGHYSYNEQFF
cdr3_nt: TGTGCCAGCAGCCCCGGACACTACTCCTACAATGAGCAGTTCTTC

clone_size: once
j_call: TRBJ2-5
v_call: TRBV11-3
d_call: TRBD2
cdr3_aa: CASSPRSSGGAEETQYF
cdr3_nt: TGTGCCAGCAGCCCGAGGTCTAGCGGGGGGGCCGAGGAGACCCAGTACTTC

clone_size: -
j_call: TRBJ2-1
v_call: TRBV24-1
d_call: -
cdr3_aa: CATEKGGRPYNEQFF
cdr3_nt: TGTGCCACGGAAAAGGGGGGGCGCCCCTACAATGAGCAGTTCTTC

clone_size: -
j_call: TRBJ1-6
v_call: TRBV29-1
d_call: -
cdr3_aa: CSVAEPWTANSPLHF
cdr3_nt: TGCAGCGTCGCCGAACCGTGGACAGCCAATTCACCCCTCCACTTT

clone_size: -
j_call: TRBJ1-5
v_call: TRBV10-3
d_call: -
cdr3_aa: CAISARQDSNQPQHF
cdr3_nt: TGTGCCATCAGTGCCCGACAGGATAGCAATCAGCCCCAGCATTTT

clone_size: -
j_call: TRBJ2-5
v_call: TRBV7-8
d_call: TRBD2
cdr3_aa: CASSPRLAGEETQYF
cdr3_nt: TGTGCCAGCAGCCCCCGACTAGCGGGAGAAGAGACCCAGTACTTC

clone_size: -
j_call: TRBJ2-1
v_call: TRBV10-3
d_call: -
cdr3_aa: CAISELASSSYNEQFF
cdr3_nt: TGTGCCATCAGTGAGTTAGCCAGCAGCTCCTACAATGAGCAGTTCTTC

clone_size: -
j_call: TRBJ1-5
v_call: TRBV28
d_call: -
cdr3_aa: CASSRTVSNQPQHF
cdr3_nt: TGTGCCAGCAGTCGGACAGTTAGCAATCAGCCCCAGCATTTT

clone_size: few
j_call: TRBJ2-1
v_call: TRBV7-9
d_call: TRBD1
cdr3_aa: CASSAFRGRNEQFF
cdr3_nt: TGTGCCAGCAGCGCGTTCAGGGGGCGCAATGAGCAGTTCTTC

clone_size: -
j_call: TRBJ2-1
v_call: TRBV20-1
d_call: TRBD2
cdr3_aa: CSASPWGEGEQFF
cdr3_nt: TGCAGTGCCAGTCCCTGGGGGGAGGGTGAGCAGTTCTTC

clone_size: -
j_call: TRBJ1-5
v_call: TRBV5-1
d_call: -
cdr3_aa: CASSLAGGAGQPQHF
cdr3_nt: TGCGCCAGCAGCCTCGCGGGGGGCGCGGGTCAGCCCCAGCATTTT

clone_size: once
j_call: TRBJ1-1
v_call: TRBV7-9
d_call: TRBD1
cdr3_aa: CASSRTRDSRMNTEAFF
cdr3_nt: TGTGCCAGCAGCCGCACCCGGGACAGCCGCATGAACACTGAAGCTTTCTTT

clone_size: -
j_call: TRBJ2-6
v_call: TRBV19
d_call: -
cdr3_aa: CASKSLTGMGTTGANVLTF
cdr3_nt: TGTGCCAGTAAGTCGCTAACCGGGATGGGGACAACTGGGGCCAACGTCCTGACTTTC

clone_size: -
j_call: TRBJ2-3
v_call: TRBV5-6
d_call: TRBD1
cdr3_aa: CASSLMQGATDTQYF
cdr3_nt: TGTGCCAGCAGCCTTATGCAGGGGGCGACAGATACGCAGTATTTT

clone_size: -
j_call: TRBJ1-2
v_call: TRBV7-6
d_call: -
cdr3_aa: CASSLAPGLGYGYTF
cdr3_nt: TGTGCCAGCAGCTTAGCCCCAGGGTTGGGCTATGGCTACACCTTC

clone_size: -
j_call: TRBJ2-2
v_call: TRBV11-3
d_call: TRBD1
cdr3_aa: CASSTDRGGELFF
cdr3_nt: TGTGCCAGCAGCACGGACAGGGGCGGGGAGCTGTTTTTT

clone_size: -
j_call: TRBJ2-1
v_call: TRBV19
d_call: -
cdr3_aa: CASSIDPRVAGQHEQFF
cdr3_nt: TGTGCCAGTAGTATTGATCCAAGGGTGGCAGGGCAGCATGAGCAGTTCTTC

clone_size: -
j_call: TRBJ1-2
v_call: TRBV19
d_call: TRBD1
cdr3_aa: CASSIETGNYGYTF
cdr3_nt: TGTGCCAGTAGTATAGAGACAGGGAACTATGGCTACACCTTC

clone_size: -
j_call: TRBJ2-1
v_call: TRBV10-1
d_call: TRBD2
cdr3_aa: CASSESLASGRDYNEQFF
cdr3_nt: TGCGCCAGCAGTGAGTCTCTGGCTAGCGGGAGGGACTACAATGAGCAGTTCTTC

clone_size: -
j_call: TRBJ2-4
v_call: TRBV18
d_call: -
cdr3_aa: CASSPGHKNIQYF
cdr3_nt: TGTGCCAGCTCACCAGGACACAAAAACATTCAGTACTTC

clone_size: -
j_call: TRBJ2-1
v_call: TRBV10-3
d_call: -
cdr3_aa: CAISESRNEQFF
cdr3_nt: TGTGCCATCAGTGAGTCCAGGAATGAGCAGTTCTTC

clone_size: -
j_call: TRBJ2-5
v_call: TRBV11-2
d_call: TRBD2
cdr3_aa: CASSVELAGKYF
cdr3_nt: TGTGCCAGCAGCGTGGAACTAGCGGGGAAGTACTTC

clone_size: -
j_call: TRBJ2-2
v_call: TRBV7-6
d_call: -
cdr3_aa: CASSNDRDNPNTGELFF
cdr3_nt: TGTGCCAGCAGCAACGACCGGGACAACCCGAACACCGGGGAGCTGTTTTTT

clone_size: -
j_call: TRBJ2-3
v_call: TRBV4-1
d_call: -
cdr3_aa: CASSQEGPGGSDTQYF
cdr3_nt: TGCGCCAGCAGCCAAGAAGGGCCCGGGGGTTCAGATACGCAGTATTTT

clone_size: -
j_call: TRBJ1-4
v_call: TRBV19
d_call: TRBD1
cdr3_aa: CASTDGQGFGEKLFF
cdr3_nt: TGTGCCAGTACCGACGGACAGGGTTTTGGAGAAAAACTGTTTTTT

clone_size: -
j_call: TRBJ2-1
v_call: TRBV4-3
d_call: -
cdr3_aa: CASSQDVGSYNEQFF
cdr3_nt: TGCGCCAGCAGCCAAGATGTCGGCTCCTACAATGAGCAGTTCTTC

clone_size: -
j_call: TRBJ2-3
v_call: TRBV7-2
d_call: TRBD2
cdr3_aa: CASSPFGERELTDTQYF
cdr3_nt: TGTGCCAGCAGCCCCTTCGGGGAGCGGGAACTCACAGATACGCAGTATTTT

clone_size: -
j_call: TRBJ2-3
v_call: TRBV18
d_call: TRBD2
cdr3_aa: CASSPGLAPSTDTQYF
cdr3_nt: TGTGCCAGCTCACCAGGACTAGCTCCTAGCACAGATACGCAGTATTTT

clone_size: -
j_call: TRBJ2-2
v_call: TRBV11-3
d_call: -
cdr3_aa: CASSLASGANTGELFF
cdr3_nt: TGTGCCAGCAGCTTAGCGTCAGGGGCGAACACCGGGGAGCTGTTTTTT

clone_size: -
j_call: TRBJ2-4
v_call: TRBV5-4
d_call: TRBD1
cdr3_aa: CASSFTGGNIQYF
cdr3_nt: TGTGCCAGCAGCTTTACAGGGGGAAACATTCAGTACTTC

clone_size: -
j_call: TRBJ1-2
v_call: TRBV19
d_call: TRBD1
cdr3_aa: CASSLRTGANYGYTF
cdr3_nt: TGTGCCAGTAGTCTACGGACAGGAGCTAACTATGGCTACACCTTC